The 18 T cell receptor beta chains below come from one sample, sequenced in a study of PD-1 blockade in classical Hodgkin lymphoma. As to time point: newly diagnosed, previously untreated cHL patient sample. Profiling relied on immunoSEQ multiplex PCR, and the TCRdb table lists in-frame clones only, not all of them. This table has over 60,000 clones, about 93% appearing once. What was sequenced was peripheral blood mononuclear cells (PBMCs). The receptors shown here come from a human donor with classical Hodgkin lymphoma.

This clone was observed a single time. The V and J genes are TRBV5-1 and TRBJ1-1, with TRBD1 matching over 7 bases. V dropped 4 bases and J dropped 3; count of bases not matched to a gene: 9. Per the germline V gene, CDR1 is SGHRS and CDR2 is YFSETQ. This CDR3 comprises 15 residues. Here the CDR3 reads CASSPELQGYTEAFF. The CDR3 DNA reads as TGCGCCAGCAGCCCGGAGCTACAGGGGTACACTGAAGCTTTCTTT.

This chain connects TRBV28 to TRBJ2-7, with 12 bases identical to TRBD2. Trimming removed 6 bases from V and 2 bases from J; junction bases left unmatched: 5. The CDR3 runs to 15 residues. Germline CDR1 and CDR2: MDHEN and SYDVKM. As DNA, the CDR3 is TGTGCCAGCAGATCTAGCGGGGGGGGAACCTACGAGCAGTACTTC. It translates to CASRSSGGGTYEQYF.

The rearrangement links TRBV6-1 to TRBJ1-3; 8 bases align to TRBD1. Germline assignment: CDR1 MNHNS and CDR2 SASEGT. Trimming removed 3 bases from V and 7 bases from J; junction bases left unmatched: 8. CDR3 length: 15 residues. In nucleotides, the CDR3 is TGTGCCAGCAGTGAGTCCGGGACAGGAGGGAACACCATATATTTT. Its translation is CASSESGTGGNTIYF.

On this clone itself: At one end, the junction sequence differs from germline, possibly due to a read error. The gene calls are TRBV7-9 and TRBJ1-2; 8 nucleotides agree with TRBD1. The CDR3 consists of 16 residues. The germline V gene encodes CDR1 SEHNR and CDR2 FQNEAQ (reference sequence). In DNA form, the CDR3 reads TGTGCCAGCAGCTCACAGGGGGACATCTCTGGCTATGGCTACATCTTC. Encoded protein: CASSSQGDISGYGYIF.

This chain uses TRBV7-6 with TRBJ2-2; D gene unclear. The CDR3 has 20 amino acids. Germline V lookup: CDR1 SGHVS, CDR2 FNYEAQ. Trimming pared 5 bases from V and 1 base from J, leaving 26 bases between. The CDR3 region is CASSHNPVITSQLNTGELFF. CDR3 nucleotides: TGTGCCAGCAGCCACAATCCCGTAATAACGAGCCAACTGAACACCGGGGAGCTGTTTTTT.

The J gene is TRBJ1-2, the V gene TRBV7-6, with 12 positions matching TRBD1. V lost 4 bases and J lost 8; bases outside the gene matches: 8. Germline CDR1 and CDR2: SGHVS and FNYEAQ. The CDR3 has 15 residues. CDR3 coding DNA: TGTGCCAGCAGCTCCAGTGGGACAGGGGGCCGCGGCTACACCTTC. Its protein product is CASSSSGTGGRGYTF.

This clone occurred a few times. This chain joins TRBV10-3 and TRBJ1-5; maybe TRBD1 (5 bases). V was clipped by 10 bases and J by 3 bases, with 16 bases between them. Germline lookup yields CDR1 ENHRY and CDR2 SYGVKD. The CDR3 runs 14 residues. CDR3 region: CATSGRGNNQPQHF. CDR3 nucleotides: TGTGCCACCTCAGGGAGGGGAAACAATCAGCCCCAGCATTTT.

The chain carries TRBV5-4 and TRBJ2-1; the D is unclear. The CDR3 consists of 12 residues. Germline values: CDR1 SGHNT, CDR2 YYREEE (reference sequence). The germline V and J ends were trimmed by 4 bases and 7 bases, with 9 bases remaining between them. The CDR3 nucleotides are TGTGCCAGCAGCCAGACACGAAATGAGCAGTTCTTC. Translation: CASSQTRNEQFF.

The rearrangement joins TRBV19 to TRBJ1-2; D call uncertain. The CDR3 contains 18 residues. V shed 2 bases and J shed 1 base, with 20 bases lying between them. The germline V gene has CDR1 LNHDA and CDR2 SQIVND (reference sequence). For the CDR3, the DNA is TGTGCCAGTAGTATAAGGGCTCCGAGGGTGGATTTTAACTATGGCTACACCTTC. Translation: CASSIRAPRVDFNYGYTF.

As regards this clone: The same CDR3 arises from other DNA sequences in this sample as well. The chain employs TRBV5-1 and TRBJ2-7; 10 positions agree with TRBD1. CDR1 is SGHRS and CDR2 is YFSETQ in the germline V gene. This CDR3 has 14 amino acids. The V gene end was trimmed by 4 bases and the J gene end by 2 bases; junction bases not matched to a gene: 3. The CDR3 region has the DNA TGCGCCAGCAGCCTCGGACAGGGGGCCTACGAGCAGTACTTC. It yields the protein CASSLGQGAYEQYF.

This clone has only a few counts. CDR3 protein: CAWKGIPSYNEQFF. The CDR3 region has the DNA TGTGCCTGGAAGGGGATACCCTCCTACAATGAGCAGTTCTTC. The J gene is TRBJ2-1, the V gene TRBV30, with D tentatively TRBD1 (5 bases). This CDR3 contains 14 residues. Trimming removed 4 bases at V and 0 bases at J, with 10 bases between. Germline CDR1 reads GTSNPN; CDR2 reads SVGIG (reference sequence).

This chain uses TRBV6-5 with TRBJ1-1; the match to TRBD1 covers 7 bases. Looked up from germline, CDR1 is MNHEY and CDR2 is SVGAGI. J was trimmed by 1 base and V by 2 bases; bases with no gene match: 7. This CDR3 has 16 amino acids. CDR3 nucleotide sequence: TGTGCCAGCAGTTACACGCAGGGGGACCCGAACACTGAAGCTTTCTTT. Translation gives CASSYTQGDPNTEAFF.

The chain has TRBV30 and TRBJ2-7; tentative D call: TRBD2 (6 bases). CDR1 and CDR2 from the germline V gene are GTSNPN and SVGIG (reference sequence). With 8 bases removed from V and 3 bases from J, the gap between germline ends came to 11 bases. This CDR3 has 11 residues. In DNA, the CDR3 is TGTGCCCGCGGGGAAAACTACGAGCAGTACTTC. Its protein is CARGENYEQYF.

In its sample, this clone was seen once. The chain employs TRBV4-1 and TRBJ1-4; D remains ambiguous. The germline V gene has CDR1 MGHRA and CDR2 YSYEKL. The CDR3 is 16 residues long. V was trimmed by 0 bases and J by 2 bases, leaving 10 bases between them. The CDR3: CASSQEGTRTNEKLFF. Here the CDR3 DNA reads TGCGCCAGCAGCCAAGAGGGAACTCGGACTAATGAAAAACTGTTTTTT.

The V call is TRBV7-6, the J call TRBJ1-1, with 10 positions matching TRBD1. The CDR3 contains 15 residues. V trimming: 5 bases; J trimming: 5 bases; junction bases outside the gene matches: 8. Looked up from germline, CDR1 is SGHVS and CDR2 is FNYEAQ. The DNA of the CDR3 is TGTGCCAGCAGCGCCGGGGACAGGGGCGGAACTGAAGCTTTCTTT. Translating gives CASSAGDRGGTEAFF. Based on the CDR3 plus reference TRBV7-6 and TRBJ1-1, the full variable domain is GAGVSQSPRYKVTKRGQDVALRCDPISGHVSLYWYRQALGQGPEFLTYFNYEAQQDKSGLPNDRFSAERPEGSISTLTIQRTEQRDSAMYRCASSAGDRGGTEAFFGQGTRLTVV.

This sequence joins TRBV5-5 and TRBJ2-7, with TRBD1 identical over 9 bases. The CDR3 loop spans 15 amino acids. Losses at the gene ends were 4 bases for V and 2 bases for J; bases not matched to a gene: 7. Germline V gene data show CDR1 as SGHKS and CDR2 as YYEKEE (reference sequence). CDR3 in amino acids: CASSQTGGKTYEQYF. In DNA form, the CDR3 reads TGTGCCAGCAGCCAAACAGGGGGCAAGACCTACGAGCAGTACTTC.

J is TRBJ1-2 and V is TRBV19; D not resolved. The ends were cut back, 3 bases at V and 2 bases at J, with 13 bases in the middle. The CDR3 spans 15 residues. Looked up from germline, CDR1 is LNHDA and CDR2 is SQIVND (reference sequence). The CDR3 is CASSIRGLSNYGYTF. The CDR3 DNA follows: TGTGCCAGTAGTATTCGAGGATTATCCAACTATGGCTACACCTTC.

The chain combines TRBV5-6 with TRBJ1-1, with a possible D match to TRBD1 (5 bases). V lost 4 bases, J lost 3 bases, and 13 bases lay in between. The germline V gene encodes CDR1 SGHDT and CDR2 YYEEEE. The CDR3 contains 14 residues. This CDR3 reads CASSRPGRDTEAFF. The CDR3 nucleotides read TGTGCCAGCAGCCGGCCGGGGCGGGACACTGAAGCTTTCTTT.